This is a list of T cell receptor beta chains from one sample in a study of blood T cell repertoires in COVID-19. The method was immunoSEQ multiplex PCR; TCRdb's version includes in-frame clones alone and lacks a portion of them. The profile shows approximately 30,000 clones, around 90% of them singletons. The sequencing sample was made of peripheral blood. The receptors shown here come from a man between 65 and 85 years old with active or convalescent COVID-19. The CDR3 runs from the conserved cysteine through the conserved F or W. A D gene is named only where the DNA matches it firmly. Clone size is shown for a subset of rows, as once, few, many or a class of expanded clone.

V gene,clone size,J gene,D gene,CDR3 DNA,CDR3 protein
TRBV4-1,.,TRBJ1-6,TRBD1,TGCGCCAGCAGCCAAAGTCAGGGGGAATCACCCCTCCACTTT,CASSQSQGESPLHF
TRBV5-4,.,TRBJ1-5,TRBD1,TGTGCCATACCCTCAGGGGACAGGGAGGGCGGGCAGCCCCAGCATTTT,CAIPSGDREGGQPQHF
TRBV19,once,TRBJ1-1,.,TGTGCCAGTAGTGCGGGCGGGGGCACTGAAGCTTTCTTT,CASSAGGGTEAFF
TRBV25-1,.,TRBJ1-1,TRBD1,TGTGCCAGCAGTGAAATGGGACAGGGGGCTCCTGAAGCTTTCTTT,CASSEMGQGAPEAFF
TRBV5-4,.,TRBJ2-3,TRBD2,TGTGCCAGCAGCTCTACTAGCGGGGTCCTCACAGATACGCAGTATTTT,CASSSTSGVLTDTQYF
TRBV7-9,.,TRBJ2-5,TRBD1,TGTGCCAGCAGCTTAAGGAGGACAGGGGTCCAAGAGACCCAGTACTTC,CASSLRRTGVQETQYF
TRBV5-6,.,TRBJ1-3,.,TGTGCCAGCAGCGACGTAGACAGCTCTGGAAACACCATATATTTT,CASSDVDSSGNTIYF
TRBV7-6,.,TRBJ1-6,TRBD1,TGTGCCAGCAGCTTCGGACAGGGGGATACTTCACCCCTCCACTTT,CASSFGQGDTSPLHF
TRBV7-3,.,TRBJ2-1,.,TGTGCCAGCAGCTTAGCCGGGGAATGGAGTGAGCAGTTCTTC,CASSLAGEWSEQFF
TRBV7-2,.,TRBJ2-7,.,TGTGCCAGCAGCAGGACATCCGACTACGAGCAGTACTTC,CASSRTSDYEQYF
TRBV29-1,once,TRBJ2-6,.,TGCAGCGTCCTCCGGGACACCCGAACATCCGGGGCCAACGTCCTGACTTTC,CSVLRDTRTSGANVLTF
TRBV19,.,TRBJ1-4,.,TGTGCCAGCTGTCAGGGGTTTAATGAAAAACTGTTTTTT,CASCQGFNEKLFF
TRBV5-1,.,TRBJ1-2,TRBD1,TGCGCCAGCAGCTCGACGGGACAGGGGAATGGCTACACCTTC,CASSSTGQGNGYTF
TRBV5-1,.,TRBJ1-1,.,TGCGCCAGCAGCTTGGGTATTAACACTGAAGCTTTCTTT,CASSLGINTEAFF
TRBV4-2,.,TRBJ2-1,.,TGTGCCAGCAGCCCGGGACTGTACTCCTACAATGAGCAGTTCTTC,CASSPGLYSYNEQFF
TRBV4-1,few,TRBJ1-4,.,TGCGCCAGCAGCCAAGGCAGGACCGGCGGGGCTGCAACTAATGAAAAACTGTTTTTT,CASSQGRTGGAATNEKLFF
TRBV10-3,.,TRBJ2-5,.,TGTGCCATTAGGACACCAGGGGAGACCCAGTACTTC,CAIRTPGETQYF
TRBV18,.,TRBJ2-7,.,TGTGCCAGCTCACCGAACAAATACGAGCAGTACTTC,CASSPNKYEQYF
TRBV21-1,once,TRBJ2-7,.,TGTGCCAGCTCCCTTTGGGACAGGCCCTACGAGCAGTACTTC,CASSLWDRPYEQYF
TRBV7-2,.,TRBJ2-3,TRBD2,TGTGCCAGCAGCCGTAGCGGGGGGGCCTCGGATACGCAGTATTTT,CASSRSGGASDTQYF
TRBV5-4,.,TRBJ1-2,.,TGTGCCAGCAGCTCCAGACAGAAACTAAACTATGGCTACACCTTC,CASSSRQKLNYGYTF
TRBV18,.,TRBJ2-2,TRBD2,TGTGCCAGCTCACCTCCCGGGACTAGAGAGGCCGGGGAGCTGTTTTTT,CASSPPGTREAGELFF
TRBV28,.,TRBJ1-2,.,TGTGCCAGCACCCCGGGAGGGGCGAAACCTAACTATGGCTACACCTTC,CASTPGGAKPNYGYTF
TRBV11-3,.,TRBJ2-5,.,TGTGCCAGCAGCTTAGATCCGGGAGCGGAGACCCAGTACTTC,CASSLDPGAETQYF
TRBV7-3,.,TRBJ1-2,TRBD1,TGTGCCAGCAGCTTAACAGGGGGCTCTAACTATGGCTACACCTTC,CASSLTGGSNYGYTF
TRBV7-2,.,TRBJ2-7,.,TGTGCCAGCAGCTTATTGCCCGCGGGTACTACCTACGAGCAGTACTTC,CASSLLPAGTTYEQYF
TRBV7-2,.,TRBJ2-7,TRBD1,TGTGCCAGCAGCTCGGGACAGGGGAGGTCCTCGAGCTCCTACGAGCAGTACTTC,CASSSGQGRSSSSYEQYF
TRBV19,few,TRBJ1-5,TRBD1,TGTGCCAGTAGTCGACAGGGTAATAGCAATCAGCCCCAGCATTTT,CASSRQGNSNQPQHF
TRBV7-8,.,TRBJ2-2,.,TGTGCCAGCAGGCCAGGGTGGAACACCGGGGAGCTGTTTTTT,CASRPGWNTGELFF
TRBV5-1,once,TRBJ2-2,TRBD1,TGCGCCAGCAGCTGGGGACAGTTGGTCGGGGAGCTGTTTTTT,CASSWGQLVGELFF
TRBV27,.,TRBJ2-3,.,TGTGCCAGCAGTTTAACAGGTCACAGCACAGATACGCAGTATTTT,CASSLTGHSTDTQYF
TRBV5-4,.,TRBJ2-5,TRBD1,TGTGCCAGCAGCGCGGGACAGGGGAGGATCGAGACCCAGTACTTC,CASSAGQGRIETQYF
TRBV15,once,TRBJ1-2,.,TGTGCCACCAGCAGAGATAACATGGTTGACTATGGCTACACCTTC,CATSRDNMVDYGYTF
TRBV28,.,TRBJ2-7,TRBD1,TGTGCCAGCGCAACCCCGGGACAGGGACCGAAGTCCTACGAGCAGTACTTC,CASATPGQGPKSYEQYF
TRBV7-2,.,TRBJ1-1,TRBD1,TGTGCCAGCAGCTTGGGACAGCCGAACACTGAAGCTTTCTTT,CASSLGQPNTEAFF